The clone carrying this TCR beta chain was recorded many times. This record belongs to a study of T cells in Graves' hyperthyroidism and ophthalmopathy. From RNA transcripts, TCR beta CDR3 regions were amplified. The study used the HTBI primer set for a first-round RT-PCR of the TCR CDR3. MiXCR, run by TCRdb on the multiplex PCR reads, gives a single entry per CDR3 protein. The sample yields approximately 600,000 distinct CDR3 sequences, 14% seen once. V trimming: 7 bases; J trimming: 3 bases; junction bases outside the gene matches: 8. The CDR3 length is 15 residues. This receptor was taken from a woman in her thirties with Graves' hyperthyroidism that later progressed to Graves' ophthalmopathy. Material: blood. V is TRBV12-3 or TRBV12-4 and J is TRBJ1-1; 10 nucleotides match TRBD1. CDR3 sequence: CASKLRQGADTEAFF. CDR3 sequence (DNA): TGTGCCAGCAAACTTAGACAGGGGGCAGACACTGAAGCTTTCTTT.